A selection of T cell receptor beta chains follows, all from one sample in a study of blood T cell repertoires in COVID-19. Libraries were prepared by immunoSEQ multiplex PCR; TCRdb keeps only in-frame clonotypes and omits some of them. The data show over 130,000 clones, with about 88% seen just once and over 2% held by the top ten. The sequenced sample was peripheral blood. These TCRs come from a human donor with COVID-19, enrolled during active disease. The donor label of this sample is uncertain. CDR3s include the opening cysteine and the closing phenylalanine or tryptophan. A D gene is named only where the DNA matches it firmly. Expanded clones are given a class, and other clones once, few, many or no size at all.

>-|-|TRBV2|TRBJ1-3
TGTGCCAGCAGGGGACTTTCCGGCTCTGGAAACACCATATATTTT
CASRGLSGSGNTIYF
>-|TRBD2|TRBV25-1|TRBJ2-3
TGTGCCAGCAGTGTAGCGGGGGGCCAAGAAGATACGCAGTATTTT
CASSVAGGQEDTQYF
>-|-|TRBV2|TRBJ1-4
TGTGCCAGCAGTTTTGGCGTAGAGGGTGAAAAACTGTTTTTT
CASSFGVEGEKLFF
>-|TRBD2|TRBV19|TRBJ2-7
TGTGCCAGTAGTATCGGAATGAGCGGGGTCTACGAGCAGTACTTC
CASSIGMSGVYEQYF
>-|TRBD2|TRBV27|TRBJ2-2
TGTGCCAGCAGTTTCCTTCGGGGCGGGGGCACCGGGGAGCTGTTTTTT
CASSFLRGGGTGELFF
>once|-|TRBV27|TRBJ2-2
TGTGCCAGCAGTGTGGAGGGACAGCGACAGACTAACTCCGGGGAGCTGTTTTTT
CASSVEGQRQTNSGELFF
>few|TRBD1|TRBV6-1|TRBJ1-2
TGTGCCAGCAGTGAAAGGGGGACAGGATTATATGGCTACACCTTC
CASSERGTGLYGYTF
>-|TRBD2|TRBV7-3|TRBJ2-3
TGTGCCAGCAGCTTAACGGGGCTAGCGGGAGCAAGCACCGGCACAGATACGCAGTATTTT
CASSLTGLAGASTGTDTQYF
>-|-|TRBV14|TRBJ1-1
TGTGCCAGCAGCCAAGTCGAAGACATTGAAGCTTTCTTT
CASSQVEDIEAFF
>-|-|TRBV30|TRBJ2-1
TGTGCCTGGAGTAAACTAGCAGACAATGAGCAGTTCTTC
CAWSKLADNEQFF
>-|TRBD2|TRBV15|TRBJ2-2
TGTGCCACCAGCAGGGGCCCTAGCGGGGTTACCGGGGAGCTGTTTTTT
CATSRGPSGVTGELFF
>once|TRBD1|TRBV7-9|TRBJ1-2
TGTGCCAGCAGCCGTGGGGACAGGGGTAACTATGGCTACACCTTC
CASSRGDRGNYGYTF
>-|-|TRBV6-5|TRBJ1-1
TGTGCCAGCGTACCTCGACAGGCTCTTCGTACTGAAGCTTTCTTT
CASVPRQALRTEAFF
>-|-|TRBV5-6|TRBJ2-6
TGTGCCAGCGGAAAGGCGGGCTCTGGGGCCAACGTCCTGACTTTC
CASGKAGSGANVLTF
>-|TRBD1|TRBV6-5|TRBJ2-7
TGTGCCAGCAGTTCTGGGACAGGGGGCTCTTACGAGCAGTACTTC
CASSSGTGGSYEQYF
>once|-|TRBV9|TRBJ2-1
TGTGCCAGCAGCGTCTCCACCGGGTACAATGAGCAGTTCTTC
CASSVSTGYNEQFF
>-|-|TRBV6-5|TRBJ2-7
TGTGCCAGCAGTTACTCGTGGCGGCAGAACTACGAGCAGTACTTC
CASSYSWRQNYEQYF
>-|TRBD1|TRBV10-3|TRBJ1-1
TGTGCCATCAGTAGTACTGGACAGGGGGCAAGTCTCACTGAAGCTTTCTTT
CAISSTGQGASLTEAFF
>-|-|TRBV21-1|TRBJ1-2
TGTGCCAGCAGTATCCAGGGGGCAGAGGGCTATGGCTACACCTTC
CASSIQGAEGYGYTF
>-|-|TRBV6-2/TRBV6-3|TRBJ1-1
TGTGCCAGCAGTTACGGGGGCGGGAGCACTGAAGCTTTCTTT
CASSYGGGSTEAFF
>-|-|TRBV5-1|TRBJ2-6
TGCGCCAGCGGGTGGGGAGGTGGGGCCAACGTCCTGACTTTC
CASGWGGGANVLTF
>-|TRBD1|TRBV10-3|TRBJ1-3
TGTGCCATCAGACAACAGGGGACCTCTGGAAACACCATATATTTT
CAIRQQGTSGNTIYF
>few|-|TRBV4-1|TRBJ2-2
TGCGCCAGCAGCCAAGTCACCATGGGGGCGTATTTGGGCGGGGAGCTGTTTTTT
CASSQVTMGAYLGGELFF
>-|TRBD1|TRBV19|TRBJ1-1
TGTGCCAGTAGTATAGAGGCCGACAGGGGGAACACTGAAGCTTTCTTT
CASSIEADRGNTEAFF
>-|-|TRBV7-2|TRBJ1-5
TGTGCCAGCAGCGCTGGGCGGGACCAGCCCCAGCATTTT
CASSAGRDQPQHF
>-|-|TRBV14|TRBJ2-7
TGTGCCAGCAGCCTCGACACTCCCTCCTACGAGCAGTACTTC
CASSLDTPSYEQYF
>-|-|TRBV6-4|TRBJ1-1
TGTGCCAGCTCCCTCAATACCGGGAACACTGAAGCTTTCTTT
CASSLNTGNTEAFF
>-|-|TRBV5-1|TRBJ2-3
TGCGCCAGCAGCTTTCTGGTAGCGGGCACAGATACGCAGTATTTT
CASSFLVAGTDTQYF
>-|TRBD2|TRBV7-9|TRBJ2-3
TGTGCCAGCAGCTTAGGGACTAGCGGGGAGCCTAGCACAGATACGCAGTATTTT
CASSLGTSGEPSTDTQYF
>-|-|TRBV30|TRBJ2-5
TGTGCCTGGACCACAGGGTTCCAAGAGACCCAGTACTTC
CAWTTGFQETQYF
>-|-|TRBV2|TRBJ1-1
TGTGCCAGCAGTGAATTCGGGGTGAACACTGAAGCTTTCTTT
CASSEFGVNTEAFF
>-|-|TRBV5-4|TRBJ1-1
TGTGCCAGCAGTCTGGACAGTGGAAACGTGGCTTTCTTT
CASSLDSGNVAFF